These 21 T cell receptor beta chains came from one sample sequenced in a study of T cell responses to AZD1222 COVID-19 vaccine. Some clones are missing from TCRdb's copy, which holds only in-frame ones; the method was immunoSEQ multiplex PCR. The profile shows 150,000 to 200,000 clones, approximately 92% of them singletons. The starting material was peripheral blood, obtained on day 0 of AZD1222 vaccination. The source of these receptors is an adult in good health.

This clone was seen more than once but under ten times. V and J are TRBV7-2 and TRBJ2-7; perhaps TRBD1 as D (6 bases). Germline lookup yields CDR1 SGHTA and CDR2 FQGNSA. There are 14 residues in the CDR3. V lost 9 bases, J lost 3 bases, and 18 bases lay in between. CDR3 nucleotide sequence: TGTGCCAGTAACTTAGGGGGATTTGGCTACGAGCAGTACTTC. This sequence encodes CASNLGGFGYEQYF.

CDR3 in DNA: TGTGCCAGCAGTGCGGCCCAAGGCGCTGAAGCTTTCTTT. This encodes CASSAAQGAEAFF. The chain couples TRBV6-4 to TRBJ1-1, with D uncertain. This CDR3 comprises 13 residues. Germline CDR1 is MRHNA and CDR2 is SNTAGT. Trimming pared 4 bases from V and 6 bases from J, leaving 12 bases between.

This chain links TRBV7-2 with TRBJ1-1; D not certain. V was cut by 2 bases and J by 0 bases, with 7 bases left in between. The CDR3 has 14 residues. Germline V CDR1 and CDR2: SGHTA, FQGNSA. The CDR3 protein is CASSLSGMNTEAFF. For the CDR3, the DNA is TGTGCCAGCAGCTTATCCGGGATGAACACTGAAGCTTTCTTT.

This clone was counted once. This sequence joins TRBV7-8 and TRBJ2-5; TRBD1 agrees at 7 bases. The V segment lost 8 bases and the J segment 1 base; nucleotides outside the gene matches: 10. Germline V gives CDR1 SGHVS, CDR2 FQNEAQ. CDR3 size: 15 residues. The CDR3 bases are TGTGCCAGCTTTGGGGATTGGGACAGCCAAGAGACCCAGTACTTC. It codes for CASFGDWDSQETQYF.

V is TRBV5-6 and J is TRBJ1-2; TRBD1 is a possible D gene (6 bases). Germline V gene lookup returns CDR1 SGHDT and CDR2 YYEEEE. With 4 bases removed from V and 3 bases from J, the gap between germline ends came to 13 bases. The CDR3 loop spans 14 amino acids. The DNA of the CDR3 is TGTGCCAGCAGCCCGGATCAGGGGTACTATGGCTACACCTTC. Amino acids: CASSPDQGYYGYTF.

The chain uses TRBV6-5 and TRBJ1-2; no reliable D call. Germline loops: CDR1 MNHEY, CDR2 SVGAGI. V was trimmed by 4 bases and J by 0 bases, leaving 12 bases between them. This CDR3 is built from 15 residues. Here the CDR3 reads CASSSEILANYGYTF. CDR3 nucleotide sequence: TGTGCCAGCAGTTCCGAAATCTTAGCTAACTATGGCTACACCTTC.

CDR3 in DNA: TGCGCCAGCAGCTTGGACGTAGCCTACGAGCAGTACTTC. It yields the protein CASSLDVAYEQYF. This rearrangement joins TRBV5-1 to TRBJ2-7; D is ambiguous. Germline CDR1 and CDR2: SGHRS and YFSETQ. Trimming removed 0 bases from V and 2 bases from J, with 6 bases in between. The CDR3 covers 13 residues.

This clone was observed a single time. The CDR3 is CASTPGTAGNTIYF. DNA of the CDR3: TGTGCCAGCACCCCGGGGACAGCTGGAAACACCATATATTTT. This chain joins TRBV7-8 and TRBJ1-3, with 7 bases that match TRBD1. Germline V gene data show CDR1 as SGHVS and CDR2 as FQNEAQ. V trimming: 7 bases; J trimming: 2 bases; junction bases outside the gene matches: 5. The CDR3 consists of 14 residues.

The chain carries TRBV27 and TRBJ2-1; D not certain. V lost 5 bases and J 8 bases, leaving 13 bases between the germline ends. CDR1 is MNHEY, CDR2 SMNVEV, per germline (reference sequence). The CDR3 length is 13 residues. CDR3 sequence: CASSVVPRYEQFF. CDR3 coding DNA: TGTGCCAGCAGTGTCGTCCCACGTTATGAGCAGTTCTTC.

The chain couples TRBV3-1 (or the pseudogene TRBV3-2) to TRBJ2-2; unclear D gene. Germline V gene data show CDR1 as LGHDT and CDR2 as YNNKEL (reference sequence). This CDR3 contains 13 residues. V lost 2 bases and J 3 bases, leaving 4 bases between the germline ends. The CDR3 DNA is TGTGCCAGCAGCCAATTAGACACCGGGGAGCTGTTTTTT. Protein sequence: CASSQLDTGELFF.

This clone occurred once. CDR3 bases: TGTGCCAGCAGCCCCTCGGACTCTGGAAACACCATATATTTT. It encodes CASSPSDSGNTIYF. The rearrangement links TRBV7-7 to TRBJ1-3; no clear D gene. The V end lost 5 bases, the J end lost 0 bases, and 8 bases lay between the germline ends. The CDR3 length is 14 residues. CDR1 is SSHAT and CDR2 is FNYEAQ in the germline V gene (reference sequence).

The chain employs TRBV21-1 and TRBJ2-5; TRBD1 is the table's D call and was not checked against the DNA. TRBV21-1 is a known pseudogene. The CDR3 length is 17 residues. The CDR3 DNA sequence: TGTGCCAGCAGCAAAGGAGGCGACAGTCCAGGGGAAGAGACCCAGTACTTC. Protein: CASSKGGDSPGEETQYF.

This clone turned up a few times. This chain connects TRBV5-6 to TRBJ2-7; D perhaps matches TRBD1 (6 bases). This CDR3 has 15 residues. Trimming left V 0 bases short and J 3 bases short, with 13 bases between. Per germline, CDR1 SGHDT and CDR2 YYEEEE. The CDR3 reads CASSLDLTGLYEQYF. The DNA for the CDR3 is TGTGCCAGCAGCTTGGACCTGACAGGTCTCTACGAGCAGTACTTC. The full variable domain, rest sourced from reference TRBV5-6 and TRBJ2-7, is DAGVTQSPTHLIKTRGQQVTLRCSPKSGHDTVSWYQQALGQGPQFIFQYYEEEERQRGNFPDRFSGHQFPNYSSELNVNALLLGDSALYLCASSLDLTGLYEQYFGPGTRLTVT.

This clone has a single count. This rearrangement joins TRBV10-3 to TRBJ2-2; D possibly corresponds to TRBD2 (6 bases). In germline, CDR1 is ENHRY, CDR2 SYGVKD. The ends were cut back, 7 bases at V and 1 base at J, with 16 bases in the middle. This CDR3 comprises 16 residues. The DNA of the CDR3 is TGTGCCATCACTATCAATCCGGGACTGAACACCGGGGAGCTGTTTTTT. Protein: CAITINPGLNTGELFF.

CDR3 in DNA: TGTGCCAGTAGCGCAGGGGGGGCCTCATACAATGAGCAGTTCTTC. It is translated as CASSAGGASYNEQFF. The J gene is TRBJ2-1, the V gene TRBV19; D may be TRBD1 or TRBD2 (7 bases each). Germline CDR1 and CDR2: LNHDA and SQIVND (reference sequence). The CDR3 is made up of 15 amino acids. Trimming removed 6 bases from V and 4 bases from J, with 16 bases in between. Variable domain in full (rest from reference TRBV19 and TRBJ2-1): DGGITQSPKYLFRKEGQNVTLSCEQNLNHDAMYWYRQDPGQGLRLIYYSQIVNDFQKGDIAEGYSVSREKKESFPLTVTSAQKNPTAFYLCASSAGGASYNEQFFGPGTRLTVL.

The chain is built from TRBV5-1 and TRBJ2-5; TRBD1 agrees at 8 bases. V lost 2 bases, J lost 3 bases, and 3 bases stayed unmatched. Germline V gene data show CDR1 as SGHRS and CDR2 as YFSETQ. The CDR3 totals 14 residues. CDR3 region: CASSFRGREETQYF. The CDR3 DNA reads TGCGCCAGCAGCTTCAGGGGGCGAGAAGAGACCCAGTACTTC.

The V call is TRBV18, the J call TRBJ1-2, with D perhaps TRBD1 (5 bases). V dropped 5 bases and J dropped 4 bases, with 32 bases sitting between them. The length of the CDR3 is 20 residues. Germline values: CDR1 KGHSH, CDR2 LQKENI. CDR3 in amino acids: CASSNVGPLTYGGGGYGYTF. CDR3 DNA sequence: TGTGCCAGCTCAAACGTGGGGCCGCTGACCTACGGGGGAGGCGGCTATGGCTACACCTTC.

In this sample, this clone turned up once. V usage is TRBV18 and J usage is TRBJ2-3; D is undetermined. Germline CDR1 KGHSH, CDR2 LQKENI. Trimming removed 2 bases from V and 1 base from J, with 7 bases in between. There are 14 residues in the CDR3. This CDR3 reads CASSPSAGTDTQYF. CDR3 bases: TGTGCCAGCTCACCAAGCGCAGGCACAGATACGCAGTATTTT. The variable domain in full, with the rest retrieved from reference TRBV18 and TRBJ2-3, is NAGVMQNPRHLVRRRGQEARLRCSPMKGHSHVYWYRQLPEEGLKFMVYLQKENIIDESGMPKERFSAEFPKEGPSILRIQQVVRGDSAAYFCASSPSAGTDTQYFGPGTRLTVL.

V and J are TRBV23-1 and TRBJ1-1; 11 nucleotides agree with TRBD1. TRBV23-1 is an open reading frame whose function is uncertain. The CDR3 runs 18 residues. V was clipped by 5 bases and J by 1 base; unmatched bases: 12. The DNA for the CDR3 is TGCGCCAGCAGTACCACTAATGGACAGGGGGCCGGGAACACTGAAGCTTTCTTT. Its translation is CASSTTNGQGAGNTEAFF.

The chain links TRBV7-8 to TRBJ2-1; D ambiguous. Trimming left V 5 bases short and J 6 bases short, with 23 bases between. CDR3 length equals 17 residues. Germline CDR1 SGHVS, CDR2 FQNEAQ. The CDR3 is CASSPHSGHQAFNEQFF. Written as DNA, the CDR3 is TGTGCCAGCAGCCCCCATTCCGGCCACCAGGCTTTCAATGAGCAGTTCTTC.

CDR3 region: CASSVAGAGEQFF. CDR3 nucleotides: TGTGCCAGCAGTGTCGCGGGGGCCGGTGAGCAGTTCTTC. The V call is TRBV6-4, the J call TRBJ2-1, with D tentatively TRBD2 (7 bases). The germline V gene encodes CDR1 MRHNA and CDR2 SNTAGT. This CDR3 has 13 residues. Trimming left V 4 bases short and J 9 bases short, with 13 bases between.